This TCR beta chain was captured in a study of brain T cells in children with intractable seizures. Study results and limitations: Pre- and post-surgery blood differed in depth, so pre-surgery absences may be undersampling. Viral specificity was inferred only from CDR3 similarity; HCMV serostatus was unknown.

Germline lookup yields CDR1 SGHRS and CDR2 YFSETQ. V was cut by 2 bases and J by 2 bases, with 13 bases left in between. The CDR3 sequence is 15 residues long. Sequencing was performed with immunoSEQ multiplex PCR; in TCRdb, only in-frame clones are kept and a portion is missing. The sample shows about 340,000 clones, about 93% of them seen only once. With regard to this clone: Its antigen is not known.

Time point reported: blood from clinic visit 5 months post-surgery; TSC patient then seizure free. Surgery cases with the highest brain T cell transcript signatures were chosen for sequencing. Pre-surgery treatment included at least one anti-epileptic drug. This sample comprised peripheral blood, obtained roughly 5 months after surgery. This chain joins TRBV5-1 and TRBJ1-2, with a weak D call TRBD1 (5 bases). This clonotype originated in a boy younger than two with tuberous sclerosis and intractable seizures. The CDR3 protein is CASSLKQDSNYGYTF. In DNA form, the CDR3 reads TGCGCCAGCAGCTTAAAACAGGACTCCAACTATGGCTACACCTTC.